These T cell receptor beta chains were read from a single sample in a study of blood T cells in healthy people across ages. TCRdb redid the calling of the 5' RACE reads with MiXCR, one entry per CDR3 protein. The sample yields roughly 730,000 distinct CDR3 sequences, roughly 50% seen once. The sample was blood. These receptors were obtained from a middle-aged man in good health. CDR3s include the opening cysteine and the closing phenylalanine or tryptophan. The order of the fields is CDR3 protein, CDR3 DNA, J gene, clone size, D gene, V gene. A D gene is named only where the DNA matches it firmly. Not all rows give a size; the values are once, few, many and, for expanded clones, a class.

CDR3aa: CASSLGFMMETEAFF; CDR3nt: TGTGCCAGCAGCTTGGGATTCATGATGGAGACTGAAGCTTTCTTT; j_gene: TRBJ1-1; abundance: NA; d_gene: NA; v_gene: TRBV5-6
CDR3aa: CSAILSGGAGETQYF; CDR3nt: TGCAGTGCTATACTTAGCGGGGGGGCCGGAGAGACCCAGTACTTC; j_gene: TRBJ2-5; abundance: NA; d_gene: TRBD2; v_gene: TRBV20-1
CDR3aa: CASSLSAVAYEQYF; CDR3nt: TGTGCCAGCAGTTTGTCGGCTGTGGCCTACGAGCAGTACTTC; j_gene: TRBJ2-7; abundance: NA; d_gene: NA; v_gene: TRBV12-3/TRBV12-4
CDR3aa: CASSQDDEGNIQYF; CDR3nt: TGCGCCAGCAGCCAGGACGACGAAGGAAACATTCAGTACTTC; j_gene: TRBJ2-4; abundance: few; d_gene: NA; v_gene: TRBV4-1
CDR3aa: CASSSRTSADGYGYTF; CDR3nt: TGCGCCAGCAGCTCTCGAACGTCAGCTGATGGCTATGGCTACACCTTC; j_gene: TRBJ1-2; abundance: NA; d_gene: NA; v_gene: TRBV5-1
CDR3aa: CASSTRTSGIYNEQFF; CDR3nt: TGTGCCAGCAGCACTCGGACTAGCGGGATCTACAATGAGCAGTTCTTC; j_gene: TRBJ2-1; abundance: NA; d_gene: TRBD2; v_gene: TRBV7-2
CDR3aa: CASSPTTPGQASYNEQFF; CDR3nt: TGTGCCAGCAGTCCAACGACTCCCGGACAGGCCTCTTACAATGAGCAGTTCTTC; j_gene: TRBJ2-1; abundance: NA; d_gene: TRBD1; v_gene: TRBV6-1
CDR3aa: CASSHALGGAYEQYF; CDR3nt: TGTGCCAGCAGCCACGCCCTGGGCGGAGCGTACGAGCAGTACTTC; j_gene: TRBJ2-7; abundance: NA; d_gene: NA; v_gene: TRBV7-2
CDR3aa: CSARSALANEKLFF; CDR3nt: TGCAGTGCTAGATCCGCCTTGGCTAATGAAAAACTGTTTTTT; j_gene: TRBJ1-4; abundance: NA; d_gene: NA; v_gene: TRBV20-1
CDR3aa: CSVHGQGDYGYTF; CDR3nt: TGCAGCGTACACGGACAGGGCGACTATGGCTACACCTTC; j_gene: TRBJ1-2; abundance: few; d_gene: TRBD1; v_gene: TRBV29-1
CDR3aa: CASSQKLGGSTDTQYF; CDR3nt: TGTGCCAGCAGCCAGAAACTAGGAGGATCCACAGATACGCAGTATTTT; j_gene: TRBJ2-3; abundance: NA; d_gene: NA; v_gene: TRBV4-2
CDR3aa: CASSPTGLGGQFF; CDR3nt: TGTGCCAGCAGCCCGACAGGGTTGGGTGGGCAGTTCTTC; j_gene: TRBJ2-1; abundance: NA; d_gene: TRBD1; v_gene: TRBV9
CDR3aa: CSVVSVEAKNIQYF; CDR3nt: TGCAGCGTTGTCTCCGTAGAAGCCAAAAACATTCAGTACTTC; j_gene: TRBJ2-4; abundance: many; d_gene: NA; v_gene: TRBV29-1
CDR3aa: CASSVERAKNIQYF; CDR3nt: TGTGCCAGCAGTGTAGAAAGGGCCAAAAACATTCAGTACTTC; j_gene: TRBJ2-4; abundance: NA; d_gene: NA; v_gene: TRBV6-1
CDR3aa: CASSLSGVSTDTQYF; CDR3nt: TGTGCCAGCAGTTTGAGCGGGGTCAGCACAGATACGCAGTATTTT; j_gene: TRBJ2-3; abundance: NA; d_gene: TRBD2; v_gene: TRBV6-4
CDR3aa: CASSPQGTGPTDTQYF; CDR3nt: TGTGCCAGCAGCCCGCAAGGGACAGGGCCCACAGATACGCAGTATTTT; j_gene: TRBJ2-3; abundance: NA; d_gene: TRBD1; v_gene: TRBV7-3
CDR3aa: CSAPNYNEQFF; CDR3nt: TGCAGTGCTCCGAACTACAATGAGCAGTTCTTC; j_gene: TRBJ2-1; abundance: few; d_gene: NA; v_gene: TRBV20-1
CDR3aa: CASSQTGQGNNEQYF; CDR3nt: TGTGCCAGCAGTCAAACGGGACAGGGAAATAACGAGCAGTACTTC; j_gene: TRBJ2-7; abundance: few; d_gene: TRBD1; v_gene: TRBV28
CDR3aa: CASSYGGSRAGRDTQYF; CDR3nt: TGTGCCAGCAGTTACGGAGGCAGCAGGGCGGGCAGGGATACGCAGTATTTT; j_gene: TRBJ2-3; abundance: few; d_gene: NA; v_gene: TRBV6-5
CDR3aa: CASSRGTGGINYGYTF; CDR3nt: TGTGCCAGCAGCCGAGGGACAGGGGGTATCAACTATGGCTACACCTTC; j_gene: TRBJ1-2; abundance: NA; d_gene: TRBD1; v_gene: TRBV7-8
CDR3aa: CASSPGRPPRYEQYF; CDR3nt: TGTGCCAGCAGCCCGGGACGGCCACCTCGGTACGAGCAGTACTTC; j_gene: TRBJ2-7; abundance: few; d_gene: NA; v_gene: TRBV28
CDR3aa: CASRQTSGRYEQHF; CDR3nt: TGTGCCAGCAGGCAGACTAGCGGGCGGTACGAGCAGCACTTC; j_gene: TRBJ2-4; abundance: once; d_gene: TRBD2; v_gene: TRBV6-5
CDR3aa: CASSYSQGAFAETQYF; CDR3nt: TGTGCCAGCAGTTACTCGCAGGGGGCGTTTGCAGAGACCCAGTACTTC; j_gene: TRBJ2-5; abundance: few; d_gene: TRBD1; v_gene: TRBV6-5
CDR3aa: CASSLDGMNTEAFF; CDR3nt: TGCGCCAGCAGCTTGGACGGGATGAACACTGAAGCTTTCTTT; j_gene: TRBJ1-1; abundance: few; d_gene: NA; v_gene: TRBV5-1
CDR3aa: CATRMTGDQETQYF; CDR3nt: TGTGCCACCAGAATGACGGGGGACCAAGAGACCCAGTACTTC; j_gene: TRBJ2-5; abundance: NA; d_gene: NA; v_gene: TRBV24-1
CDR3aa: CATSAPTGAAYNEQFF; CDR3nt: TGTGCCACCAGTGCTCCGACAGGGGCCGCCTACAATGAGCAGTTCTTC; j_gene: TRBJ2-1; abundance: NA; d_gene: TRBD1; v_gene: TRBV24-1
CDR3aa: CASSFSEPNYGYTF; CDR3nt: TGCGCCAGCAGCTTTTCGGAGCCTAACTATGGCTACACCTTC; j_gene: TRBJ1-2; abundance: NA; d_gene: NA; v_gene: TRBV5-1
CDR3aa: CASSQRTGDTQYF; CDR3nt: TGCGCCAGCAGCCAACGAACGGGGGATACGCAGTATTTT; j_gene: TRBJ2-3; abundance: NA; d_gene: NA; v_gene: TRBV4-3
CDR3aa: CASSRTGVLQETQYF; CDR3nt: TGCGCCAGCAGCCGCACAGGAGTACTTCAAGAGACCCAGTACTTC; j_gene: TRBJ2-5; abundance: NA; d_gene: NA; v_gene: TRBV5-1
CDR3aa: CASSQASSYEQFF; CDR3nt: TGTGCCAGCAGCCAAGCGTCTAGCTATGAGCAGTTCTTC; j_gene: TRBJ2-1; abundance: NA; d_gene: NA; v_gene: TRBV4-2
CDR3aa: CASSARDSSQETQYF; CDR3nt: TGTGCCAGCAGCGCCCGGGACAGCTCCCAAGAGACCCAGTACTTC; j_gene: TRBJ2-5; abundance: NA; d_gene: TRBD1; v_gene: TRBV9
CDR3aa: CSARSEVEDIQYF; CDR3nt: TGCAGTGCTAGATCGGAGGTTGAGGACATTCAGTACTTC; j_gene: TRBJ2-4; abundance: few; d_gene: NA; v_gene: TRBV20-1
CDR3aa: CASSPRGPITDTQYF; CDR3nt: TGTGCCAGCAGCCCCAGGGGGCCCATCACAGATACGCAGTATTTT; j_gene: TRBJ2-3; abundance: few; d_gene: TRBD1; v_gene: TRBV12-3/TRBV12-4
CDR3aa: CASSLTGDTATGELFF; CDR3nt: TGTGCCAGCAGCCTTACAGGTGATACGGCCACCGGGGAGCTGTTTTTT; j_gene: TRBJ2-2; abundance: NA; d_gene: NA; v_gene: TRBV7-2
CDR3aa: CASSVKAEAYNEQFF; CDR3nt: TGTGCCAGCAGCGTAAAAGCGGAGGCATACAATGAGCAGTTCTTC; j_gene: TRBJ2-1; abundance: NA; d_gene: NA; v_gene: TRBV9
CDR3aa: CASAQGPYNEQFF; CDR3nt: TGTGCCAGCGCCCAGGGCCCCTACAATGAGCAGTTCTTC; j_gene: TRBJ2-1; abundance: NA; d_gene: NA; v_gene: TRBV6-5
CDR3aa: CSVARGRGMETQYF; CDR3nt: TGCAGCGTTGCAAGGGGCAGGGGGATGGAGACCCAGTACTTC; j_gene: TRBJ2-5; abundance: NA; d_gene: TRBD1; v_gene: TRBV29-1
CDR3aa: CASSFEQAFGAFF; CDR3nt: TGCGCCAGCAGCTTCGAGCAGGCCTTTGGAGCTTTCTTT; j_gene: TRBJ1-1; abundance: NA; d_gene: NA; v_gene: TRBV5-1
CDR3aa: CASSKAGTVVSYEQYF; CDR3nt: TGTGCCAGCAGCAAAGCCGGGACAGTAGTCTCCTACGAGCAGTACTTC; j_gene: TRBJ2-7; abundance: NA; d_gene: NA; v_gene: TRBV21-1
CDR3aa: CASSSPRDSHSYEQYF; CDR3nt: TGTGCCAGCAGCTCGCCCCGGGACAGCCATTCCTACGAGCAGTACTTC; j_gene: TRBJ2-7; abundance: NA; d_gene: TRBD1; v_gene: TRBV11-3
CDR3aa: CASSSRQGRNSPLHF; CDR3nt: TGTGCCAGCAGCTCCAGACAGGGTCGTAATTCACCCCTCCACTTT; j_gene: TRBJ1-6; abundance: few; d_gene: TRBD1; v_gene: TRBV4-2
CDR3aa: CASSHVVAGMYNEQFF; CDR3nt: TGTGCCAGCAGCCACGTAGTAGCGGGGATGTACAATGAGCAGTTCTTC; j_gene: TRBJ2-1; abundance: NA; d_gene: TRBD2; v_gene: TRBV14
CDR3aa: CASVQGSKQPQHF; CDR3nt: TGTGCCAGCGTACAGGGGTCAAAGCAGCCCCAGCATTTT; j_gene: TRBJ1-5; abundance: NA; d_gene: TRBD1; v_gene: TRBV28
CDR3aa: CASRSDATRDGYTF; CDR3nt: TGTGCCAGCAGGAGCGACGCCACCCGGGATGGCTACACCTTC; j_gene: TRBJ1-2; abundance: NA; d_gene: NA; v_gene: TRBV6-2/TRBV6-3
CDR3aa: CASSPGTLPNTEAFF; CDR3nt: TGTGCCAGCAGTCCCGGGACGCTACCGAACACTGAAGCTTTCTTT; j_gene: TRBJ1-1; abundance: NA; d_gene: NA; v_gene: TRBV6-4